Listed here are 13 T cell receptor beta chains from one sample, sequenced in a study of CD8 T cells in Susac syndrome. With random hexamers, reverse transcription was performed on about 0.45 to 1 ug of RNA. Via MiXCR, TCRdb re-called the immunoSEQ multiplex PCR reads, giving one row per CDR3 protein. The table has 200,000 to 250,000 distinct CDR3 sequences, 80% to 95% seen once. Sequences were obtained from CD8+ T cells from PBMCs. These receptors were collected from a human donor with multiple sclerosis.

This clonotype came up once. The genes are TRBV29-1 and TRBJ1-2; D unclear. V lost 0 bases, J lost 5 bases, and 19 bases lay in between. Germline CDR1 is SQVTM and CDR2 is ANQGSEA. The CDR3 is 16 amino acids. The CDR3 nucleotides are TGCAGCGTTGAAGATCAACTCGGTAGGGAGGGTTATGGCTACACCTTC. It codes for CSVEDQLGREGYGYTF. Full variable domain (missing parts from reference TRBV29-1 and TRBJ1-2): SAVISQKPSRDICQRGTSLTIQCQVDSQVTMMFWYRQQPGQSLTLIATANQGSEATYESGFVIDKFPISRPNLTFSTLTVSNMSPEDSSIYLCSVEDQLGREGYGYTFGSGTRLTVV.

The rearrangement links TRBV7-6 to TRBJ2-3, with 8 bases fitting TRBD2. Losses at the gene ends were 5 bases for V and 6 bases for J; bases not matched to a gene: 7. The CDR3 covers 14 residues. In germline, CDR1 is SGHVS, CDR2 FNYEAQ. The CDR3 region is CASSGTRGGDTQYF. The CDR3 coding sequence is TGTGCCAGCAGCGGGACTAGGGGTGGGGATACGCAGTATTTT.

The chain recombines TRBV7-9 with TRBJ2-3; 8 bases line up with TRBD2. Germline lookup yields CDR1 SEHNR and CDR2 FQNEAQ (reference sequence). J lost 15 bases, V lost 1 base, and 6 bases had no gene match. This CDR3 region has 12 residues. CDR3 coding DNA: TGTGCCAGCAGCTTAGGGGCTAGCGGGCCTTATTTT. It translates to CASSLGASGPYF.

The CDR3 region has the DNA TGTGCCAGCAGCGGGGGACTCGGGGATTACGAGCAGTACTTC. This codes for CASSGGLGDYEQYF. The J gene is TRBJ2-7, the V gene TRBV3-1; TRBD2 is a possible D gene (6 bases). Trimming cost V 5 bases and J 4 bases, with 15 bases left between them. There are 14 residues in the CDR3. CDR1 and CDR2 from the germline V gene are LGHDT and YNNKEL (reference sequence).

This chain connects TRBV5-4 to TRBJ2-1, with 16 bases identical to TRBD2. V was pared by 4 bases and J by 9 bases, with 7 bases of the junction left unmatched. Germline CDR1 and CDR2: SGHNT and YYREEE (reference sequence). This CDR3 spans 16 amino acids. CDR3 in DNA: TGTGCCAGCAGCCCCGGGACTAGCGGGGGGGCTGGTGAGCAGTTCTTC. It specifies CASSPGTSGGAGEQFF. The whole variable domain, remainder taken from reference TRBV5-4 and TRBJ2-1, is ETGVTQSPTHLIKTRGQQVTLRCSSQSGHNTVSWYQQALGQGPQFIFQYYREEENGRGNFPPRFSGLQFPNYSSELNVNALELDDSALYLCASSPGTSGGAGEQFFGPGTRLTVL.

The chain links TRBV9 to TRBJ1-3, with D uncertain. The germline V and J ends were trimmed by 3 bases and 4 bases, with 8 bases remaining between them. Germline assignment: CDR1 SGDLS and CDR2 YYNGEE. The CDR3 extends over 13 amino acids. The CDR3 sequence: CASSDDVGNTIYF. In nucleotides, the CDR3 is TGTGCCAGCAGCGACGACGTCGGAAACACCATATATTTT.

The CDR3 DNA sequence: TGTGCCAGCAGTTTCGAATGGGACGGTGGAGAGACCCAGTACTTC. It yields the protein CASSFEWDGGETQYF. This rearrangement joins TRBV12-3 or TRBV12-4 to TRBJ2-5; either TRBD1 or TRBD2 may supply D (5 bases each). With 3 bases removed from V and 4 bases from J, the gap between germline ends came to 15 bases. The CDR3 is 15 amino acids.

This chain joins TRBV4-3 and TRBJ2-1; D is perhaps TRBD2 (6 bases). V was pared by 4 bases and J by 3 bases, with 19 bases between. This CDR3 spans 17 amino acids. CDR1 and CDR2 from the germline V gene are LGHNA and YSLEER. The CDR3 spells CASSPLAGAGRYNEQFF. CDR3 in DNA: TGCGCCAGCAGCCCTCTCGCCGGTGCGGGACGCTACAATGAGCAGTTCTTC.

This clonotype was counted a single time. The chain joins TRBV4-1 to TRBJ2-7; possible D gene TRBD1, 5 bases. CDR1 is MGHRA, CDR2 YSYEKL, per germline. V was clipped by 3 bases and J by 0 bases, with 9 bases between them. CDR3 length equals 14 residues. The CDR3 coding sequence is TGCGCCAGCAGCCACAGGGATGCCTCCTACGAGCAGTACTTC. It codes for CASSHRDASYEQYF.

The rearrangement uses TRBV6-5 and TRBJ2-1; TRBD1 agrees at 7 bases. The CDR3 runs to 16 residues. Trimming took 4 bases from V and 8 from J; bases not matched to a gene: 14. Germline loops: CDR1 MNHEY, CDR2 SVGAGI. The DNA for the CDR3 is TGTGCCAGCAGTTTCCGACAGGGTAGCCCTTTGGATGAGCAGTTCTTC. Amino acid sequence: CASSFRQGSPLDEQFF.

The chain combines TRBV29-1 with TRBJ1-2; 7 bases are shared with TRBD1. The CDR3 totals 16 residues. V trimming: 6 bases; J trimming: 4 bases; junction bases outside the gene matches: 17. Germline-derived CDR1 and CDR2 are SQVTM and ANQGSEA. Written as DNA, the CDR3 is TGCAGCGTAGTCCAGGGGGGAACAGGACCGACCTATGGCTACACCTTC. This sequence encodes CSVVQGGTGPTYGYTF.

The chain employs TRBV11-2 and TRBJ2-6; 9 bases match TRBD2. Germline CDR1 is SGHAT and CDR2 is FQNNGV. This CDR3 is 18 amino acids long. V was clipped by 3 bases and J by 2 bases; unmatched bases: 8. CDR3 protein: CASSFDGGGEAGANVLTF. As DNA, the CDR3 is TGTGCCAGCAGCTTCGACGGCGGGGGGGAGGCTGGGGCCAACGTCCTGACTTTC.

The chain employs TRBV7-3 and TRBJ2-5, with 7 bases matching TRBD2. The V segment lost 3 bases and the J segment 5 bases; nucleotides outside the gene matches: 3. CDR1 SGHTA and CDR2 FQGTGA come from the germline V gene. CDR3 length: 13 amino acids. The CDR3 protein is CASSLAGDETQYF. The CDR3, as DNA: TGTGCCAGCAGCTTGGCGGGAGACGAGACCCAGTACTTC.